This T cell receptor beta chain emerged from a study of CD8 T cells in ankylosing spondylitis. Study-wide points: Characteristic of ankylosing spondylitis blood, it appeared, was a TCR beta motif comprising roughly 8 highly homologous variants.

A single record per CDR3 protein comes from TCRdb applying MiXCR to the 5' RACE reads. The sample lists some 450,000 distinct CDR3 sequences, roughly 15% occurring once. This clonotype was picked up a small number of times. Its antigen is still unknown. V dropped 7 bases and J dropped 4 bases, with 16 bases sitting between them. The CDR3 sequence is 14 residues long. The sample consisted of blood, either unsorted or a sorted T cell fraction (not recorded which). J is TRBJ1-1 and V is TRBV12-3 or TRBV12-4; possibly TRBD1 for D (5 bases). The sequence derives from a male donor with ankylosing spondylitis. The DNA of the CDR3 is TGTGCCAGCACCCCTTTGACAGCTATCACTGAAGCTTTCTTT. Translated, it gives CASTPLTAITEAFF.